The rows below give T cell receptor beta chains drawn from one sample of a study of shared clonotypes between healthy human individuals. Profiling relied on immunoSEQ multiplex PCR, and the TCRdb table lists in-frame clones only, not all of them. The sample comprises around 2.5 million clones, 90% to 95% of which are singletons, and about 0.34% rests with the top ten. The specimen was naive CD4+ T cells from PBMCs. Every receptor here comes from a man between 18 and 35 years old in good health. Some clones in this sample may be carry-over from other donors' samples. Each CDR3 is given with its conserved first and last residue. The D gene is left open where the match is weak. Size values are once, few and many counts, or a class for expanded clones, and some rows have none.

v_call,d_call,clone_size,j_call,cdr3_aa,cdr3_nt
TRBV28,-,-,TRBJ2-5,CASSSGLQETQYF,TGTGCCAGCAGCAGCGGACTGCAAGAGACCCAGTACTTC
TRBV5-1,TRBD1,once,TRBJ2-7,CASSPTSGGGPYEQYF,TGCGCCAGCAGCCCTACCTCAGGGGGCGGCCCCTACGAGCAGTACTTC
TRBV27,TRBD1,-,TRBJ2-5,CASSHGQVYQETQYF,TGTGCCAGCAGCCACGGACAGGTCTACCAAGAGACCCAGTACTTC
TRBV27,TRBD1,-,TRBJ1-2,CASRDRALGGYTF,TGTGCCAGCAGAGACAGGGCTCTGGGTGGCTACACCTTC
TRBV5-1,-,-,TRBJ1-1,CASSLDPGQRNTEAFF,TGCGCCAGCAGCTTGGACCCTGGACAGCGAAACACTGAAGCTTTCTTT
TRBV7-8,TRBD2,-,TRBJ2-1,CATGRWTSGSSYNEQFF,TGTGCCACCGGGAGGTGGACTAGCGGAAGCTCCTACAATGAGCAGTTCTTC
TRBV2,TRBD1,-,TRBJ1-2,CASRRRTGTYGYTF,TGTGCCAGCAGAAGACGGACAGGGACCTATGGCTACACCTTC
TRBV28,-,-,TRBJ2-1,CASLWEGRNEQFF,TGTGCCAGCTTGTGGGAAGGCAGGAATGAGCAGTTCTTC
TRBV10-3,-,-,TRBJ2-7,CAISDPIPGQSEQYF,TGTGCCATCAGTGACCCTATTCCGGGACAAAGCGAGCAGTACTTC
TRBV6-6,-,-,TRBJ2-7,CASSSRYEQYF,TGTGCCAGCAGCTCCCGCTACGAGCAGTACTTC
TRBV14,-,-,TRBJ2-7,CASSPPGPLWSSYEQYF,TGTGCCAGCAGCCCCCCGGGACCGCTTTGGAGCTCCTACGAGCAGTACTTC
TRBV19,-,-,TRBJ1-3,CASSTTGTGNTIYF,TGTGCCAGTAGTACCACAGGGACTGGAAACACCATATATTTT
TRBV6-6,TRBD2,-,TRBJ2-5,CASTLGGIETQYF,TGTGCCAGCACCCTGGGGGGGATCGAGACCCAGTACTTC
TRBV7-9,TRBD1,-,TRBJ2-3,CASSPGTGNTDTQYF,TGTGCCAGCAGCCCCGGGACAGGGAACACAGATACGCAGTATTTT
TRBV6-5,TRBD2,-,TRBJ2-1,CATFRSGSGYNEQFF,TGTGCCACGTTTAGGAGCGGGAGTGGGTACAATGAGCAGTTCTTC
TRBV30,TRBD1,-,TRBJ1-2,CAWSALVQGGGYTF,TGTGCCTGGAGTGCCCTCGTTCAGGGGGGAGGCTACACCTTC
TRBV19,TRBD1,-,TRBJ2-3,CASRNRGGTDTQYF,TGTGCCAGTAGAAACAGGGGTGGCACAGATACGCAGTATTTT
TRBV28,-,-,TRBJ2-7,CASSLRQAYEQYF,TGTGCCAGCAGTTTAAGACAAGCCTACGAGCAGTACTTC
TRBV5-1,TRBD2,-,TRBJ2-7,CASSPFSGRVGEQYF,TGCGCCAGCAGCCCCTTTAGCGGGAGGGTTGGGGAGCAGTACTTC
TRBV5-8,TRBD1,-,TRBJ1-5,CASSSGVIGGGRQPQHF,TGTGCCAGCAGCTCAGGGGTGATTGGAGGGGGCCGACAGCCCCAGCATTTT
TRBV7-9,-,-,TRBJ2-3,CASSLFRDTDTQYF,TGTGCCAGCAGCTTATTTCGGGACACAGATACGCAGTATTTT
TRBV21-1,-,-,TRBJ2-7,CASSSPGLSHEQYF,TGTGCCAGCAGCTCCCCGGGACTTTCCCACGAGCAGTACTTC
TRBV6-5,TRBD1,-,TRBJ2-1,CASRPGTGRNEQFF,TGTGCCAGCAGACCCGGGACAGGAAGAAATGAGCAGTTCTTC
TRBV7-3,TRBD1,-,TRBJ1-1,CASSLFGTGGAGRDTEAFF,TGTGCCAGCAGCTTATTCGGGACAGGGGGCGCGGGGCGCGACACTGAAGCTTTCTTT
TRBV5-6,-,-,TRBJ2-2,CASSLGFTGELFF,TGTGCCAGCAGCTTGGGGTTTACCGGGGAGCTGTTTTTT
TRBV5-1,-,-,TRBJ2-7,CASSPLGSSYEQYF,TGCGCCAGCAGCCCCTTGGGCTCCTCCTACGAGCAGTACTTC
TRBV21-1,-,-,TRBJ1-1,CASTRQAPLLNTEAFF,TGTGCCAGCACCCGACAGGCTCCCCTTCTGAACACTGAAGCTTTCTTT
TRBV18,-,few,TRBJ1-3,CASSPSGSYSGNTIYF,TGTGCCAGCTCACCATCGGGCTCCTACTCTGGAAACACCATATATTTT
TRBV28,-,-,TRBJ1-2,CASSRPGSGYTF,TGTGCCAGCAGCAGGCCCGGGAGTGGCTACACCTTC
TRBV29-1,TRBD2,-,TRBJ2-1,CSVEVGLAATYNEQFF,TGCAGCGTTGAAGTGGGGCTAGCGGCGACCTACAATGAGCAGTTCTTC
TRBV7-3,TRBD2,-,TRBJ2-1,CASSPHREGYNEQFF,TGTGCCAGCAGCCCACACCGGGAGGGTTACAATGAGCAGTTCTTC
TRBV18,-,few,TRBJ1-5,CASSPGGDQPQHF,TGTGCCAGCTCACCGGGGGGGGATCAGCCCCAGCATTTT
TRBV7-8,-,-,TRBJ1-4,CASSLRGGTAFNEKLFF,TGTGCCAGCAGCTTACGGGGCGGGACGGCTTTTAATGAAAAACTGTTTTTT
TRBV23-1,-,-,TRBJ1-1,CASSQRQNTEAFF,TGCGCCAGCAGTCAAAGACAGAACACTGAAGCTTTCTTT
TRBV9,TRBD1,-,TRBJ2-5,CASSRGTGGETQYF,TGTGCCAGCAGTAGGGGGACAGGGGGAGAGACCCAGTACTTC
TRBV20-1,-,-,TRBJ2-7,CSAPWNYEQYF,TGCAGTGCTCCCTGGAATTACGAGCAGTACTTC
TRBV28,TRBD2,-,TRBJ2-1,CATNGRAGVVNEQFF,TGTGCCACCAACGGGCGGGCGGGAGTTGTAAATGAGCAGTTCTTC
TRBV5-1,TRBD2,once,TRBJ2-7,CASSLELAGGPGEQYF,TGCGCCAGCAGCTTGGAACTAGCGGGAGGGCCGGGTGAGCAGTACTTC
TRBV9,-,-,TRBJ2-7,CASSVRGDSYEQYF,TGTGCCAGCAGCGTTCGCGGGGACTCCTACGAGCAGTACTTC
TRBV6-4,TRBD2,few,TRBJ2-2,CASSDSSGSTGELFF,TGTGCCAGCAGTGACTCTAGCGGGAGCACCGGGGAGCTGTTTTTT
TRBV14,-,-,TRBJ2-3,CASSQVKGSDTQYF,TGTGCCAGCAGCCAAGTAAAGGGATCAGATACGCAGTATTTT
TRBV5-6,TRBD1,-,TRBJ2-5,CASSLTGIVETQYF,TGTGCCAGCAGCCTGACAGGGATTGTGGAGACCCAGTACTTC
TRBV11-1,TRBD1,-,TRBJ2-7,CASSPGQGSYEQYF,TGTGCCAGCAGCCCCGGACAGGGATCCTACGAGCAGTACTTC
TRBV6-6,-,-,TRBJ1-5,CASSPQGGNQPQHF,TGTGCCAGCAGTCCCCAGGGAGGCAATCAGCCCCAGCATTTT
TRBV5-4,TRBD2,-,TRBJ2-5,CASTIGGTSVQETQYF,TGTGCCAGCACCATTGGCGGGACTAGCGTTCAAGAGACCCAGTACTTC
TRBV6-1,TRBD1,-,TRBJ2-2,CASTGTGLTGELFF,TGTGCCAGTACCGGGACAGGGTTGACCGGGGAGCTGTTTTTT
TRBV5-1,TRBD1,-,TRBJ1-1,CASSLDRTGPTEAFF,TGCGCCAGCAGCTTGGACCGGACAGGTCCCACTGAAGCTTTCTTT
TRBV6-5,-,-,TRBJ1-5,CASRPGNNQPQHF,TGTGCCAGCAGGCCCGGGAACAATCAGCCCCAGCATTTT
TRBV27,TRBD2,once,TRBJ2-7,CATAPSGSHHEQYF,TGTGCCACAGCTCCCAGCGGGAGTCACCACGAGCAGTACTTC
TRBV28,TRBD2,-,TRBJ2-7,CASSLPGGGPYEQYF,TGTGCCAGCAGTCTCCCCGGGGGGGGGCCCTACGAGCAGTACTTC